Listed here is a single T cell receptor (beta chain). Its antigen is as yet unknown. Single viable CD3+CD4+CD8-CD45RO+ cells were sorted as the memory CD4+ T cells. The data derive from a study of memory CD4+ T cells and cytomegalovirus serostatus. Overall study: This sample comes from healthy Belgian adults, under 10 CMV seropositive, roughly 22 seronegative.

In the original processing: Out-of-frame sequences were removed, leaving around 2.2 million distinct TCRbeta sequences. Using immunoSEQ multiplex PCR, the repertoire was profiled, and TCRdb retains in-frame clones only, with some absent. Clone size and the V and J calls come from that table; the DNA yielded D and trimming. The sample has roughly 49,000 clones, 60% to 80% seen once. CDR1 and CDR2 from the germline V gene are MNHNS and SASEGT. The length of the CDR3 is 11 residues. The ends were cut back, 4 bases at V and 8 bases at J, with 6 bases in the middle. General observations from the study: Of around 160 reported CMV TCRbeta sequences, 60 to 85 were found in memory CD4+ repertoires.

The chain couples TRBV6-1 to TRBJ2-4; D is uncertain. Material for sequencing was memory CD4+ T cells from blood. The sequence was collected from an adult in good health and CMV-seronegative. This chain's CDR3 is CASSGGYIQYF. The DNA of the CDR3 is TGTGCCAGCAGTGGTGGGTACATTCAGTACTTC.